This T cell receptor beta chain stems from a study of CD8 T cells in Susac syndrome. CDR3 length equals 12 residues. Germline lookup yields CDR1 DFQATT and CDR2 SNEGSKA (reference sequence). With 4 bases removed from V and 8 bases from J, the gap between germline ends came to 11 bases. With random hexamers, reverse transcription was performed on roughly 0.5 to 1 ug of RNA. TCRdb itself ran the immunoSEQ multiplex PCR reads through MiXCR, one entry per CDR3 protein. The sample contains 200,000 to 250,000 distinct CDR3 sequences, roughly 93% of which appear only once. Findings and limits, study-wide: Within Susac syndrome CD4+ T cell repertoires, clonal expansion was not evident.

Notes on this clonotype: As yet, its antigen is unknown.

Negative isolation was used for CD8+ and CD4+ T cells, and FACS enrichment was applied to TEMRA cells. The receptor was derived from a human donor with Susac syndrome. Sequencing input: CD4+ T cells from PBMCs. The rearrangement uses TRBV20-1 and TRBJ1-4, with TRBD1 as a possible D gene (5 bases). DNA for the CDR3: TGCAGTGCTAACAGAGCAGGGGAAAAACTGTTTTTT. It is translated as CSANRAGEKLFF.